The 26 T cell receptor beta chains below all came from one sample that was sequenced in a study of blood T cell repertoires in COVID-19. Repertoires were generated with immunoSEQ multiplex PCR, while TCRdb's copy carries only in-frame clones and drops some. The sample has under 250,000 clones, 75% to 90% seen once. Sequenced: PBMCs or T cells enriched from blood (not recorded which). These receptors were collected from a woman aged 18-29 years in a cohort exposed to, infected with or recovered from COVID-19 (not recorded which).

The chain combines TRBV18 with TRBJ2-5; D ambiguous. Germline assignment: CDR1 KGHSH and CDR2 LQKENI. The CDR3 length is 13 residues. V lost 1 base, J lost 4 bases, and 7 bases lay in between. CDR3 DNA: TGTGCCAGCTCACCACTAGATGCAGAGACCCAGTACTTC. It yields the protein CASSPLDAETQYF.

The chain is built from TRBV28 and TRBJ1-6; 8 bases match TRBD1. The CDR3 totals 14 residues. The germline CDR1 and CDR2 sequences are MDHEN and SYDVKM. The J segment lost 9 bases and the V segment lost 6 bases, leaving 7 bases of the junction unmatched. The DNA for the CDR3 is TGTGCCAGCAGCCGAGGACAGGGCAGTTCACCCCTCCACTTT. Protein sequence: CASSRGQGSSPLHF.

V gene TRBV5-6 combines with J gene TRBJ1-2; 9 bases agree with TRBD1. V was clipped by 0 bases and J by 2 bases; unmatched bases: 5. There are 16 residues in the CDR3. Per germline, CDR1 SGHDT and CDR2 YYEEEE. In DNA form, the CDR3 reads TGTGCCAGCAGCTTGGCCGGACAGGGGAGAAACTATGGCTACACCTTC. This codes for CASSLAGQGRNYGYTF.

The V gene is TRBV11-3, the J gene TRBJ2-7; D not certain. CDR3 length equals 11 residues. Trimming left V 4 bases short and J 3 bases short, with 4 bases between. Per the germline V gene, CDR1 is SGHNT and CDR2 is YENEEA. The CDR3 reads CASSSNYEQYF. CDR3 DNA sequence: TGTGCCAGCAGCTCCAACTACGAGCAGTACTTC.

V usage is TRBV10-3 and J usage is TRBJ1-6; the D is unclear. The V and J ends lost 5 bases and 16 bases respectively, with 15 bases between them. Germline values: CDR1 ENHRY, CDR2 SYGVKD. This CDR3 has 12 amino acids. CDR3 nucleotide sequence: TGTGCCATCAGTAGGTCAGAGGAGTTACTCCACTTT. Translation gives CAISRSEELLHF.

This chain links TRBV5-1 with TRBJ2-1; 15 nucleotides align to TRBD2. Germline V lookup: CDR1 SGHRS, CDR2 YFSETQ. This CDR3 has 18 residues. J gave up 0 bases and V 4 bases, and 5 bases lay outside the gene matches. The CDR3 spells CASSRTSGRADSYNEQFF. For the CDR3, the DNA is TGCGCCAGCAGCCGGACTAGCGGGAGGGCGGACTCCTACAATGAGCAGTTCTTC.

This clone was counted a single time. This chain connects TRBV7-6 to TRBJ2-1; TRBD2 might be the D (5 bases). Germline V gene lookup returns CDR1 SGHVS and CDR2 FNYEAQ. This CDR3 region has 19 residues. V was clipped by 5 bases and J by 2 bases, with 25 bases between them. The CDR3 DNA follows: TGTGCCAGCAGCCGCAGCCAAGGGCGGGTTTTGGGCCCCTACAATGAGCAGTTCTTC. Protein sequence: CASSRSQGRVLGPYNEQFF.

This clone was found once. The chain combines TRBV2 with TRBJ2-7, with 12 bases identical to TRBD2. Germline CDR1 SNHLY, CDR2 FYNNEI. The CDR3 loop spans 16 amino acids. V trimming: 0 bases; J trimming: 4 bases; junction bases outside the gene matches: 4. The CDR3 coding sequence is TGTGCCAGCAGTGAAGCCTGGACTAGCGGGGTTTACGAGCAGTACTTC. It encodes CASSEAWTSGVYEQYF.

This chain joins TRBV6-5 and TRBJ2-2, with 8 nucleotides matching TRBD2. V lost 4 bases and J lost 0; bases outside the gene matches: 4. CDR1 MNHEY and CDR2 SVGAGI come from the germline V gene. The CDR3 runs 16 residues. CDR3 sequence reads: CASSFSGLANTGELFF. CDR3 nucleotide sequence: TGTGCCAGCAGTTTCTCGGGACTAGCGAACACCGGGGAGCTGTTTTTT.

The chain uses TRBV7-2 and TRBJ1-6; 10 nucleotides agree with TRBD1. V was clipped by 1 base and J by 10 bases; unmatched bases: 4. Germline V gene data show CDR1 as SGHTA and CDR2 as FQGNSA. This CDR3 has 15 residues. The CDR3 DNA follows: TGTGCCAGCAGCTTAGTCGGGACAGGGGACTCACCCCTCCACTTT. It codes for CASSLVGTGDSPLHF.

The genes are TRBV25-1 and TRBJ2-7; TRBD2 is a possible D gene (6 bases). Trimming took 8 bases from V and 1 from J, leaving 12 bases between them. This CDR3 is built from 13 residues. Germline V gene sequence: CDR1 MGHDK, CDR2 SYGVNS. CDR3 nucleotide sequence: TGTGCCAGCGGATGGGACTCATCCTACGAGCAGTACTTC. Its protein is CASGWDSSYEQYF.

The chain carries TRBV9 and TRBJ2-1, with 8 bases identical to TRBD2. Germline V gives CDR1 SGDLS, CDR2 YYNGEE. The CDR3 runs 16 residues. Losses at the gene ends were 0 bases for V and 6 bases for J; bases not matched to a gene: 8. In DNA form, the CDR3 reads TGTGCCAGCAGCGTAGCTACTAGCGGAGCGACCAATGAGCAGTTCTTC. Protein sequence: CASSVATSGATNEQFF.

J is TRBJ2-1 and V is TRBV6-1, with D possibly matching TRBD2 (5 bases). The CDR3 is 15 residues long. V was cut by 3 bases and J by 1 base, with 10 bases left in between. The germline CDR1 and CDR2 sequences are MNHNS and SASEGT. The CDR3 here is CASSDPGGSYNEQFF. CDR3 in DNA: TGTGCCAGCAGTGACCCCGGCGGGTCCTACAATGAGCAGTTCTTC.

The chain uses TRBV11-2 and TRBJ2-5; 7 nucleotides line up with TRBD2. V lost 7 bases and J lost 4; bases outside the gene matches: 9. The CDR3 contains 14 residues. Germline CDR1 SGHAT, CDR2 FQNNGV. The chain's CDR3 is CASTPYGRGETQYF. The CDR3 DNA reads TGTGCCAGCACCCCTTATGGGAGGGGAGAGACCCAGTACTTC.

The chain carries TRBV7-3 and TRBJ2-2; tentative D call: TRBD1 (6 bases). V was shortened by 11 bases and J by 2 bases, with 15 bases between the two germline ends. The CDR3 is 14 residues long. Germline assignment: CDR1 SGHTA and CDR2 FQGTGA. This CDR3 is CASRPQGNTGELFF. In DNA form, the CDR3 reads TGTGCCTCCCGCCCACAGGGCAACACCGGGGAGCTGTTTTTT.

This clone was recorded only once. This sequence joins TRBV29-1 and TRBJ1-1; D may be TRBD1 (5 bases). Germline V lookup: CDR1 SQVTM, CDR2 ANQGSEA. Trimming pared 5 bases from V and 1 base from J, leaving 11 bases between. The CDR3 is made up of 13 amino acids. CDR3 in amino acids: CSVIRDTNTEAFF. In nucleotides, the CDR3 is TGCAGCGTTATCAGGGATACGAACACTGAAGCTTTCTTT.

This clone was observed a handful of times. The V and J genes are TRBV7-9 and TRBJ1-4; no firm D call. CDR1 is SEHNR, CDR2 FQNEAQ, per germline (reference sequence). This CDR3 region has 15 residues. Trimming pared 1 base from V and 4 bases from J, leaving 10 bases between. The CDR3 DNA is TGTGCCAGCAGCTTAGGGGGAGAATTTAATGAAAAACTGTTTTTT. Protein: CASSLGGEFNEKLFF.

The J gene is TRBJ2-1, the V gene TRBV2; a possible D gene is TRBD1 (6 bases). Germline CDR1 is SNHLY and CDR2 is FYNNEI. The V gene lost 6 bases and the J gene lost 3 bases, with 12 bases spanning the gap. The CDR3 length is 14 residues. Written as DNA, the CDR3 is TGTGCCAGCAGAGCGACAGGCCACTACAATGAGCAGTTCTTC. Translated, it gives CASRATGHYNEQFF.

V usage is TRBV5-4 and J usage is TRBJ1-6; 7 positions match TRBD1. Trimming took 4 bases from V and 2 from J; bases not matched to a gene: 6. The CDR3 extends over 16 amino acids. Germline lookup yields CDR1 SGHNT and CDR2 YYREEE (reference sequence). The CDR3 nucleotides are TGTGCCAGCAGCCGAGGACAGGCCACCTATAATTCACCCCTCCACTTT. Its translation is CASSRGQATYNSPLHF.

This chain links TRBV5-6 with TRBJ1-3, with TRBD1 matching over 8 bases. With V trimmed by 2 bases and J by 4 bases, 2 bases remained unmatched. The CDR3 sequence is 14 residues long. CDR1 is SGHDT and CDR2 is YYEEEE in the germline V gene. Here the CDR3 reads CASSFGQGGNTIYF. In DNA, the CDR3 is TGTGCCAGCAGCTTCGGACAGGGCGGAAACACCATATATTTT.

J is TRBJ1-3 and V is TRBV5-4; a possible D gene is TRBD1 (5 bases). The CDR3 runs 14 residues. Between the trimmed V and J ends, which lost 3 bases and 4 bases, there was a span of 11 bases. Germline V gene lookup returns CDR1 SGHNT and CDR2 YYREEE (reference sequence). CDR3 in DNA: TGTGCCAGCAGCTCCAGGGAAGGCGGAAACACCATATATTTT. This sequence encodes CASSSREGGNTIYF.

The CDR3 sequence: CASSLVAGNEQYF. CDR3 DNA: TGTGCCAGCAGCTTGGTTGCGGGGAACGAGCAGTACTTC. This chain links TRBV5-4 with TRBJ2-7, with D possibly being TRBD2 (6 bases). The germline gives CDR1 SGHNT, CDR2 YYREEE (reference sequence). The CDR3 length is 13 residues. V lost 0 bases to trimming and J lost 5 bases, with 9 bases between them. The full variable domain, in which reference TRBV5-4 and TRBJ2-7 provide the parts outside the CDR3, is ETGVTQSPTHLIKTRGQQVTLRCSSQSGHNTVSWYQQALGQGPQFIFQYYREEENGRGNFPPRFSGLQFPNYSSELNVNALELDDSALYLCASSLVAGNEQYFGPGTRLTVT.

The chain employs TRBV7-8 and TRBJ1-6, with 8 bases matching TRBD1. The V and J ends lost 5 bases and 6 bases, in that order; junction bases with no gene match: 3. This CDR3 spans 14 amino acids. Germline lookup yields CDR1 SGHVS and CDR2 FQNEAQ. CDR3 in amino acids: CASSPGQVNSPLHF. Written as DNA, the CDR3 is TGTGCCAGCAGCCCGGGACAGGTTAATTCACCCCTCCACTTT.

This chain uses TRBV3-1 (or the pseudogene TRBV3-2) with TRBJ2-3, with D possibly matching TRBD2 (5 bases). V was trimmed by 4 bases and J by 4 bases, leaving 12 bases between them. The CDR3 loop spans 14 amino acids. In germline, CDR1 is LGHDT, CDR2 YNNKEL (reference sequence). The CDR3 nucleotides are TGTGCCAGCAGCCGCCGAATGGAGGCAGATACGCAGTATTTT. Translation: CASSRRMEADTQYF.

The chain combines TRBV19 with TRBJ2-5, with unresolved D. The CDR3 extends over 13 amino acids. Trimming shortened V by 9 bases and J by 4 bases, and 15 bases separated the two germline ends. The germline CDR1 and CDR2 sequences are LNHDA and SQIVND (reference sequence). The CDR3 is CASTSNRGETQYF. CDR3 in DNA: TGTGCCAGCACCTCGAACCGCGGAGAGACCCAGTACTTC.

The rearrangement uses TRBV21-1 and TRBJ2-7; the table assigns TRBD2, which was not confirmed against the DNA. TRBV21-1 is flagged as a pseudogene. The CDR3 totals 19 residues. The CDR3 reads CASSIDWDCFYPLNYEQYF. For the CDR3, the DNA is TGTGCCAGCAGCATAGATTGGGACTGTTTTTACCCCCTGAACTACGAGCAGTACTTC.